What follows are 10 T cell receptor beta chains derived from one specimen sequenced in a study of blood T cell repertoires in COVID-19. Measured with immunoSEQ multiplex PCR; TCRdb has only the in-frame clones, and not every one. Of about 330,000 clones listed, 88% are singletons. The sample consisted of PBMCs or T cells enriched from blood (not recorded which). The source of these receptors is a young man who had recovered from COVID-19.

V is TRBV24-1 and J is TRBJ1-2; the D gene is possibly TRBD1 (6 bases). The CDR3 has 16 amino acids. Germline CDR1 reads KGHDR; CDR2 reads SFDVKD. Between the trimmed V and J ends, which lost 3 bases and 0 bases, there was a span of 13 bases. This CDR3 is CATSDRKTGPNYGYTF. The CDR3, as DNA: TGTGCCACCAGTGATCGGAAGACAGGACCTAACTATGGCTACACCTTC.

This clone was seen a single time. CDR3 DNA sequence: TGTGCCAGCAGCTTAGGGGGCGTGCTTGCCTACGAGCAGTACTTC. This sequence encodes CASSLGGVLAYEQYF. This chain joins TRBV7-9 and TRBJ2-7; a weak D match, TRBD1 (5 bases). The CDR3 is made up of 15 amino acids. CDR1 and CDR2 from the germline V gene are SEHNR and FQNEAQ (reference sequence). Trimming stripped 1 base from V and 2 bases from J, with 12 bases between.

In this sample, this clone turned up a few times. The chain carries TRBV7-3 and TRBJ2-7; 9 nucleotides line up with TRBD1. The CDR3 consists of 13 residues. Trimming cost V 5 bases and J 2 bases; bases outside gene matches: 1. CDR1 is SGHTA and CDR2 is FQGTGA in the germline V gene. For the CDR3, the DNA is TGTGCCAGCAGCCGGGACAGGGCCTACGAGCAGTACTTC. Residues: CASSRDRAYEQYF.

This clone was found once. The chain employs TRBV10-1 and TRBJ2-3; D is undetermined. Looked up from germline, CDR1 is WNHNN and CDR2 is SYGVQD (reference sequence). Between the trimmed V and J ends, which lost 6 bases and 4 bases, there was a span of 14 bases. The CDR3 spans 14 residues. CDR3 nucleotides: TGCGCCAGCAGCGCTCCTGGGCAGGCAGATACGCAGTATTTT. Translating gives CASSAPGQADTQYF.

The rearrangement links TRBV5-1 to TRBJ1-2; D is undetermined. Germline V gives CDR1 SGHRS, CDR2 YFSETQ. There are 14 residues in the CDR3. Trimming removed 0 bases at V and 6 bases at J, with 12 bases between. The CDR3 bases are TGCGCCAGCAGCTTGGGGGGAGGCGATCATGGCTACACCTTC. Amino acids: CASSLGGGDHGYTF.

This chain connects TRBV2 to TRBJ2-7; tentatively, D is TRBD1 (5 bases). The germline V gene encodes CDR1 SNHLY and CDR2 FYNNEI. V was shortened by 4 bases and J by 6 bases, with 10 bases between the two germline ends. The CDR3 loop spans 12 amino acids. Written as DNA, the CDR3 is TGTGCCAGCAGTGTTTTGGGGCGCGAGCAGTACTTC. Translation: CASSVLGREQYF.

This chain links TRBV4-1 with TRBJ1-5, with D tentatively TRBD1 (5 bases). V dropped 1 base and J dropped 2 bases, with 15 bases sitting between them. In germline, CDR1 is MGHRA, CDR2 YSYEKL. This CDR3 has 17 residues. Here the CDR3 DNA reads TGCGCCAGCAGCCAAGGTTGGGGGGATCCCGGCAATCAGCCCCAGCATTTT. It is translated as CASSQGWGDPGNQPQHF.

This clone was found a few times. This rearrangement joins TRBV19 to TRBJ2-7; 8 bases are shared with TRBD1. Germline values: CDR1 LNHDA, CDR2 SQIVND (reference sequence). The CDR3 runs to 16 residues. J was trimmed by 3 bases and V by 6 bases; bases with no gene match: 13. CDR3: CASSHGQGMIDYEQYF. The CDR3 bases are TGTGCCAGTAGCCATGGACAGGGAATGATTGACTACGAGCAGTACTTC.

This clone was counted once. V usage is TRBV7-9 and J usage is TRBJ1-1; TRBD1 matches at 8 bases. CDR3 size: 13 residues. Losses at the gene ends were 6 bases for V and 7 bases for J; bases not matched to a gene: 7. The germline V gene has CDR1 SEHNR and CDR2 FQNEAQ (reference sequence). The CDR3 bases are TGTGCCAGCAGGCAACAGGGGGGTGGTGAAGCTTTCTTT. It encodes CASRQQGGGEAFF.

The chain combines TRBV4-2 with TRBJ2-7; tentative D call: TRBD1 (6 bases). The CDR3 sequence is 16 residues long. CDR1 and CDR2 from the germline V gene are LGHNA and YNFKEQ. The V end lost 0 bases, the J end lost 1 base, and 13 bases lay between the germline ends. The CDR3 protein is CASSQDRNRVSYEQYF. The CDR3 region has the DNA TGTGCCAGCAGCCAAGATCGGAACAGGGTATCCTACGAGCAGTACTTC.